The 26 T cell receptor beta chains below were found in one sample sequenced in a study of blood T cell repertoires in COVID-19. Here immunoSEQ multiplex PCR was the method, and the copy in TCRdb shows in-frame clones only, minus some. The repertoire has hundreds of thousands of clones, 87% of them found once; the top ten carry approximately 1%. Source material: PBMCs or T cells enriched from blood (not recorded which). These receptors originate from a woman aged 25 to 39 who had recovered from COVID-19.

The chain recombines TRBV18 with TRBJ1-2; D might be TRBD1 (5 bases). Germline V lookup: CDR1 KGHSH, CDR2 LQKENI. The CDR3 has 15 amino acids. V was shortened by 3 bases and J by 8 bases, with 19 bases between the two germline ends. The DNA for the CDR3 is TGTGCCAGCTCACCCCCGGGGGGGACCCGTTCCGGCTACACCTTC. Amino acids: CASSPPGGTRSGYTF.

The chain is built from TRBV29-1 and TRBJ1-1; unclear D gene. With 2 bases removed from V and 11 bases from J, the gap between germline ends came to 3 bases. Per the germline V gene, CDR1 is SQVTM and CDR2 is ANQGSEA. The CDR3 consists of 8 residues. The CDR3: CSVEQAFF. The CDR3 bases are TGCAGCGTTGAACAGGCTTTCTTT.

The CDR3 nucleotides are TGTGCCAGCATTAGCACCAACAGGGGCTTCTCTGGAAACACCATATATTTT. Encoded protein: CASISTNRGFSGNTIYF. The rearrangement links TRBV27 to TRBJ1-3, with 7 bases that match TRBD1. J lost 0 bases, V lost 7 bases, and 12 bases had no gene match. The CDR3 is made up of 17 amino acids. Per germline, CDR1 MNHEY and CDR2 SMNVEV (reference sequence).

This chain connects TRBV6-2 or TRBV6-3 to TRBJ2-5, with a weak D call TRBD2 (7 bases). The V gene's germline CDR1 is MNHEY and CDR2 SVGEGT. This CDR3 is built from 16 residues. Trimming removed 0 bases from V and 4 bases from J, with 15 bases in between. The DNA of the CDR3 is TGTGCCAGCAGTTACTCGGTCCCCGGGGGGCGAGAGACCCAGTACTTC. It specifies CASSYSVPGGRETQYF.

This rearrangement joins TRBV4-1 to TRBJ2-7; possibly TRBD2 for D (5 bases). CDR3 length: 15 amino acids. Trimming cost V 3 bases and J 2 bases, with 14 bases left between them. The germline V gene has CDR1 MGHRA and CDR2 YSYEKL. CDR3 residues: CASSQGGLRTYEQYF. In DNA form, the CDR3 reads TGCGCCAGCAGCCAGGGCGGACTGAGGACCTACGAGCAGTACTTC.

The chain links TRBV24-1 to TRBJ1-1; 9 nucleotides line up with TRBD1. Germline trimming cut 10 bases from V and 0 bases from J; bases unmatched to any gene: 2. This CDR3 comprises 13 residues. Germline V gene lookup returns CDR1 KGHDR and CDR2 SFDVKD. The CDR3 reads CATGTGLNTEAFF. In DNA form, the CDR3 reads TGTGCCACTGGGACAGGGTTGAACACTGAAGCTTTCTTT.

This CDR3 is CASSFRRQGTTGELFF. CDR3 DNA: TGTGCCAGCAGCTTCCGTAGACAGGGTACGACCGGGGAGCTGTTTTTT. The V call is TRBV11-2, the J call TRBJ2-2; 7 bases align to TRBD1. After removal of 3 bases from V and 5 bases from J, the junction contained 9 bases not matched to a gene. This CDR3 has 16 residues. Looked up from germline, CDR1 is SGHAT and CDR2 is FQNNGV.

The chain is built from TRBV10-2 and TRBJ2-7, with 11 bases aligning to TRBD2. The CDR3 spans 15 residues. Unmatched junction bases numbered 8, after V lost 3 bases and J lost 7 bases. Germline V lookup: CDR1 WSHSY, CDR2 SAAADI. The CDR3 DNA sequence: TGCGCCAGCAGTGATGTTAGCGGGGGGGCCGAAGAGCAGTACTTC. Protein product: CASSDVSGGAEEQYF.

The chain couples TRBV11-2 to TRBJ1-6, with D possibly matching TRBD1 (5 bases). The CDR3 extends over 13 amino acids. Germline V gene sequence: CDR1 SGHAT, CDR2 FQNNGV. V gave up 3 bases and J gave up 9 bases, with 9 bases separating them. CDR3 sequence: CASSFQGGSPLHF. CDR3 bases: TGTGCCAGCAGCTTTCAGGGAGGTTCACCCCTCCACTTT.

The genes are TRBV11-3 and TRBJ2-1; TRBD2 agrees at 7 bases. CDR3 length: 15 residues. Germline CDR1 is SGHNT and CDR2 is YENEEA. V gave up 5 bases and J gave up 6 bases; unmatched junction bases: 10. For the CDR3, the DNA is TGTGCCAGCAGCCTTTATTCGGGCGGGGGCAATGAGCAGTTCTTC. It encodes CASSLYSGGGNEQFF.

V and J are TRBV28 and TRBJ2-5, with D tentatively TRBD2 (6 bases). The V end was cut by 6 bases, the J end by 5 bases, with 13 bases between. Germline CDR1 and CDR2: MDHEN and SYDVKM. CDR3 length equals 13 residues. This CDR3 is CASSHGGVETQYF. CDR3 DNA sequence: TGTGCCAGCAGCCACGGAGGGGTGGAGACCCAGTACTTC. Full variable domain (outside the CDR3, taken from reference TRBV28 and TRBJ2-5): DVKVTQSSRYLVKRTGEKVFLECVQDMDHENMFWYRQDPGLGLRLIYFSYDVKMKEKGDIPEGYSVSREKKERFSLILESASTNQTSMYLCASSHGGVETQYFGPGTRLLVL.

The chain uses TRBV5-6 and TRBJ2-1; 7 positions match TRBD1. The V gene's germline CDR1 is SGHDT and CDR2 YYEEEE. This CDR3 region has 17 residues. The junction had 14 bases not matched to a gene; V was cut back by 1 base and J by 7 bases. The CDR3 here is CASSLTAGGIPQNEQFF. As DNA, the CDR3 is TGTGCCAGCAGCTTGACGGCAGGGGGTATCCCCCAGAATGAGCAGTTCTTC.

V is TRBV9 and J is TRBJ2-2; no reliable D call. Germline V gene sequence: CDR1 SGDLS, CDR2 YYNGEE. This CDR3 region has 15 residues. V was cut by 0 bases and J by 5 bases, with 11 bases left in between. The chain's CDR3 is CASSVDPSQTGELFF. The CDR3 DNA reads as TGTGCCAGCAGCGTAGATCCAAGTCAGACCGGGGAGCTGTTTTTT.

The chain has TRBV6-2 or TRBV6-3 and TRBJ1-2, with D maybe TRBD1 (6 bases). This CDR3 is built from 16 residues. Germline CDR1 reads MNHEY; CDR2 reads SVGEGT. V gave up 2 bases and J gave up 3 bases, with 16 bases separating them. CDR3 in amino acids: CASSYNRETLDYGYTF. CDR3 sequence (DNA): TGTGCCAGCAGTTACAACAGGGAGACTCTCGACTATGGCTACACCTTC.

The V gene is TRBV19, the J gene TRBJ1-4; 7 bases fit TRBD1. The CDR3 is 15 amino acids. The V gene end was trimmed by 3 bases and the J gene end by 12 bases; junction bases not matched to a gene: 13. Germline CDR1 is LNHDA and CDR2 is SQIVND (reference sequence). CDR3 residues: CASSMNPGQKGELFF. CDR3 in DNA: TGTGCCAGTAGTATGAACCCGGGACAGAAAGGTGAACTGTTTTTT.

V usage is TRBV28 and J usage is TRBJ2-3, with D perhaps TRBD1 (6 bases). The CDR3 spans 14 residues. Trimming took 6 bases from V and 4 from J, leaving 14 bases between them. Germline lookup yields CDR1 MDHEN and CDR2 SYDVKM. CDR3 bases: TGTGCCAGCAGCCTAGTAACAGGGCCAGATACGCAGTATTTT. This gives the protein CASSLVTGPDTQYF.

V usage is TRBV7-9 and J usage is TRBJ1-6; D unresolved. Between the trimmed V and J ends, which lost 1 base and 4 bases, there was a span of 8 bases. Germline V gene data show CDR1 as SEHNR and CDR2 as FQNEAQ (reference sequence). The CDR3 totals 15 residues. The CDR3 protein is CASSLVSVYNSPLHF. The CDR3, as DNA: TGTGCCAGCAGCTTAGTTTCCGTTTATAATTCACCCCTCCACTTT. Supplemented by reference TRBV7-9 and TRBJ1-6, the full variable domain reads DTGVSQNPRHKITKRGQNVTFRCDPISEHNRLYWYRQTLGQGPEFLTYFQNEAQLEKSRLLSDRFSAERPKGSFSTLEIQRTEQGDSAMYLCASSLVSVYNSPLHFGNGTRLTVT.

The V gene is TRBV7-8, the J gene TRBJ2-7, with 7 bases that match TRBD2. J lost 2 bases, V lost 1 base, and 8 bases had no gene match. Germline V gene lookup returns CDR1 SGHVS and CDR2 FQNEAQ. This CDR3 is built from 16 residues. The CDR3 sequence is CASSLVGGTPPYEQYF. The CDR3 DNA sequence: TGTGCCAGCAGCTTAGTGGGGGGGACCCCACCCTACGAGCAGTACTTC.

This clone was seen a single time. The J gene is TRBJ2-2, the V gene TRBV28; tentative D call: TRBD2 (7 bases). Deletions cut 1 base from V and 4 bases from J, with 13 bases between. Germline assignment: CDR1 MDHEN and CDR2 SYDVKM. CDR3 length: 16 residues. The CDR3 bases are TGTGCCAGCAGTTTATTTGAGGGGGGGAGCACCGGGGAGCTGTTTTTT. Amino acid sequence: CASSLFEGGSTGELFF.

This rearrangement joins TRBV28 to TRBJ1-2; the D gene is possibly TRBD1 (5 bases). CDR1 MDHEN and CDR2 SYDVKM come from the germline V gene. V gave up 6 bases and J gave up 2 bases, with 19 bases separating them. This CDR3 is built from 16 residues. This CDR3 reads CASSDSLTVTNYGYTF. CDR3 coding DNA: TGTGCCAGCAGCGACTCCCTGACAGTTACAAACTATGGCTACACCTTC.

This clone occurred once. The chain uses TRBV28 and TRBJ1-5; D is undetermined. Looked up from germline, CDR1 is MDHEN and CDR2 is SYDVKM. CDR3 length: 14 amino acids. V shed 3 bases and J shed 9 bases, with 15 bases lying between them. The CDR3 protein is CASSLEGSVWPQHF. The CDR3 region has the DNA TGTGCCAGCAGTTTGGAGGGATCCGTGTGGCCCCAGCATTTT. The full variable domain, with the rest looked up from reference TRBV28 and TRBJ1-5, is DVKVTQSSRYLVKRTGEKVFLECVQDMDHENMFWYRQDPGLGLRLIYFSYDVKMKEKGDIPEGYSVSREKKERFSLILESASTNQTSMYLCASSLEGSVWPQHFGDGTRLSIL.

As for this clone: This CDR3 is also generated by other DNA sequences in the sample. The DNA for the CDR3 is TGTGCCAGCAGTAAAGGACAGGACGGCACTGAAGCTTTCTTT. Amino acids: CASSKGQDGTEAFF. V gene TRBV7-2 combines with J gene TRBJ1-1, with 7 positions matching TRBD1. The junction had 8 bases not matched to a gene; V was cut back by 6 bases and J by 4 bases. This CDR3 region has 14 residues. CDR1 is SGHTA and CDR2 is FQGNSA in the germline V gene.

The gene calls are TRBV19 and TRBJ2-5; D is ambiguous. V lost 2 bases and J lost 5, with 24 bases in between. This CDR3 is 18 amino acids long. The germline gives CDR1 LNHDA, CDR2 SQIVND (reference sequence). The CDR3 bases are TGTGCCAGTAGTATAATGAGGAGTCGGGTCACCTCGGAGGAGACCCAGTACTTC. Protein sequence: CASSIMRSRVTSEETQYF.

The chain links TRBV7-9 to TRBJ2-1; 9 bases line up with TRBD2. Germline CDR1 and CDR2: SEHNR and FQNEAQ (reference sequence). This CDR3 has 16 amino acids. V shed 5 bases, J shed 4 bases, and the junction held 9 bases outside the gene matches. CDR3 in amino acids: CASSPMTSGLYNEQFF. CDR3 sequence (DNA): TGTGCCAGCAGCCCGATGACTAGCGGCTTATACAATGAGCAGTTCTTC.

The V and J genes are TRBV7-8 and TRBJ1-5; D not certain. In germline, CDR1 is SGHVS, CDR2 FQNEAQ. This CDR3 comprises 14 residues. V lost 1 base and J 4 bases, leaving 8 bases between the germline ends. DNA of the CDR3: TGTGCCAGCAGCTTAGTACAGATTAATCAGCCCCAGCATTTT. Its translation is CASSLVQINQPQHF.

This clone was recorded only once. Other DNA sequences in this specimen translate into the identical CDR3. In DNA form, the CDR3 reads TGTGCCAGCAGTCTTACCTCGGCCTACGAGCAGTACTTC. This codes for CASSLTSAYEQYF. The genes are TRBV27 and TRBJ2-7; no clear D gene. The length of the CDR3 is 13 residues. V was cut by 5 bases and J by 2 bases, with 10 bases left in between. Germline CDR1 is MNHEY and CDR2 is SMNVEV (reference sequence).